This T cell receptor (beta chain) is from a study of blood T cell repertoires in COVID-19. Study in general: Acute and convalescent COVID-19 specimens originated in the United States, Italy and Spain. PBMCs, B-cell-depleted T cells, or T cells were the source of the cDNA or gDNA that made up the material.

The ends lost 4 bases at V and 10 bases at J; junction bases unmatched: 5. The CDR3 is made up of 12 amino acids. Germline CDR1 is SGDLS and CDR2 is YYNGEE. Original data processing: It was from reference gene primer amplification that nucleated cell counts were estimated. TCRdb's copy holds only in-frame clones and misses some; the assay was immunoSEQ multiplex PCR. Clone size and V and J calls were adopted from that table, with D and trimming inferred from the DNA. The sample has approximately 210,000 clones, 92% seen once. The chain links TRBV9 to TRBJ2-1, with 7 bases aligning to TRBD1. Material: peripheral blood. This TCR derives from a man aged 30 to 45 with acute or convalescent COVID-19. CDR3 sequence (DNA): TGTGCCAGCAGCCCCAGGGGGTACGAGCAGTTCTTC. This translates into CASSPRGYEQFF.